The 26 T cell receptor beta chains given below trace back to one sample, sequenced in a study of cytomegalovirus exposure and HLA in healthy donors. Vbeta (60) and Jbeta (13) primers were used in the PCR. Sequenced by immunoSEQ multiplex PCR; TCRdb stores in-frame clones only, minus some. The sample records approximately 270,000 clones, roughly 80% being singletons. The sequenced sample was PBMCs. The receptors shown here come from a girl aged 2-10 years in good health and CMV-seronegative.

The rearrangement joins TRBV2 to TRBJ1-1; no reliable D call. CDR1 and CDR2 (germline): SNHLY, FYNNEI. The V end was cut by 7 bases, the J end by 4 bases, with 16 bases between. This CDR3 is 14 amino acids long. The CDR3 reads CASTLYGGLTEAFF. CDR3 nucleotide sequence: TGTGCCAGCACCCTTTATGGAGGGCTCACTGAAGCTTTCTTT.

V gene TRBV6-4 combines with J gene TRBJ1-6, with D uncertain. Trimming cost V 5 bases and J 14 bases, with 10 bases left between them. Germline lookup yields CDR1 MRHNA and CDR2 SNTAGT. The length of the CDR3 is 11 residues. The CDR3 region is CASSKARSLHF. For the CDR3, the DNA is TGTGCCAGCAGTAAGGCTAGGTCCCTCCACTTT.

The V and J genes are TRBV7-9 and TRBJ1-2, with a tentative D call TRBD1 (5 bases). V lost 5 bases and J lost 4, with 11 bases in between. Germline assignment: CDR1 SEHNR and CDR2 FQNEAQ (reference sequence). This CDR3 region has 13 residues. The CDR3 here is CASSREGPYGYTF. CDR3 bases: TGTGCCAGCAGCCGGGAGGGGCCCTATGGCTACACCTTC.

This chain connects TRBV7-9 to TRBJ2-1, with TRBD2 identical over 12 bases. Per germline, CDR1 SEHNR and CDR2 FQNEAQ (reference sequence). The J segment lost 8 bases and the V segment lost 1 base, leaving 6 bases of the junction unmatched. The CDR3 sequence is 16 residues long. The CDR3 region is CASSLGLAGENDEQFF. CDR3 DNA: TGTGCCAGCAGCTTAGGACTAGCGGGAGAAAACGATGAGCAGTTCTTC.

This clone was observed a handful of times. The chain links TRBV18 to TRBJ2-7; D perhaps matches TRBD1 (6 bases). Germline loops: CDR1 KGHSH, CDR2 LQKENI. The length of the CDR3 is 15 residues. Trimming pared 6 bases from V and 0 bases from J, leaving 15 bases between. CDR3 sequence: CASSRADSSSYEQYF. The DNA of the CDR3 is TGTGCCAGCTCCCGAGCGGACAGTAGCTCCTACGAGCAGTACTTC.

This clone has more than one count but fewer than ten. The V and J genes are TRBV11-2 and TRBJ2-1, with TRBD1 matching 8 bases. Germline CDR1 reads SGHAT; CDR2 reads FQNNGV. After removal of 1 base from V and 3 bases from J, the junction contained 8 bases not matched to a gene. This CDR3 has 17 residues. CDR3 residues: CASSLVRTGSFYNEQFF. CDR3 nucleotides: TGTGCCAGCAGCTTAGTTAGGACAGGGTCGTTCTACAATGAGCAGTTCTTC.

The chain links TRBV5-4 to TRBJ2-5; TRBD2 aligns across 7 bases. The J call may be incorrect, as the DNA end agrees better with TRBJ2-7. The CDR3 loop spans 17 amino acids. The germline V gene has CDR1 SGHNT and CDR2 YYREEE (reference sequence). CDR3 residues: CASSSGPGTTLPHEQYF. CDR3 sequence (DNA): TGTGCCAGCAGCTCGGGCCCCGGGACTACTCTGCCCCACGAGCAGTACTTC.

This clone occurred a few times. V and J are TRBV7-9 and TRBJ2-7; 7 positions agree with TRBD1. V was pared by 5 bases and J by 2 bases, with 9 bases of the junction left unmatched. The CDR3 has 15 amino acids. CDR1 SEHNR and CDR2 FQNEAQ come from the germline V gene (reference sequence). In nucleotides, the CDR3 is TGTGCCAGCAGCCCACGGACAGGTCAGACCTACGAGCAGTACTTC. Its protein product is CASSPRTGQTYEQYF.

This sequence joins TRBV28 and TRBJ1-4; 7 nucleotides agree with TRBD1. CDR1 MDHEN and CDR2 SYDVKM come from the germline V gene. This CDR3 has 15 amino acids. J was trimmed by 7 bases and V by 6 bases; bases with no gene match: 11. In nucleotides, the CDR3 is TGTGCCAGCAGGTTCGCCGGGACAGCTGGTGAAAAACTGTTTTTT. Translated, it gives CASRFAGTAGEKLFF.

The rearrangement joins TRBV5-4 to TRBJ2-7; TRBD2 is a possible D gene (6 bases). The V end was cut by 7 bases, the J end by 2 bases, with 16 bases between. Germline loops: CDR1 SGHNT, CDR2 YYREEE (reference sequence). The CDR3 contains 14 residues. CDR3 protein: CASLLGDLTYEQYF. The DNA of the CDR3 is TGTGCCAGCCTGCTGGGGGACTTGACCTACGAGCAGTACTTC.

The V and J genes are TRBV2 and TRBJ2-1; the D gene is possibly TRBD2 (6 bases). Germline V gene lookup returns CDR1 SNHLY and CDR2 FYNNEI. With 6 bases removed from V and 6 bases from J, the gap between germline ends came to 15 bases. The CDR3 is 14 amino acids. The CDR3 bases are TGTGCCAGCAGGTCCCGGGACTCTATCAATGAGCAGTTCTTC. Its protein product is CASRSRDSINEQFF.

This clone showed up just a few times. The rearrangement uses TRBV7-9 and TRBJ1-1; D possibly corresponds to TRBD1 (6 bases). The CDR3 extends over 14 amino acids. V shed 5 bases and J shed 1 base, with 11 bases lying between them. Germline CDR1 is SEHNR and CDR2 is FQNEAQ (reference sequence). In nucleotides, the CDR3 is TGTGCCAGCAGCCGACAACAGGGGAACACTGAAGCTTTCTTT. It encodes CASSRQQGNTEAFF.

The chain uses TRBV19 and TRBJ1-1; a weak D match, TRBD1 (5 bases). Germline-derived CDR1 and CDR2 are LNHDA and SQIVND (reference sequence). This CDR3 comprises 14 residues. V lost 3 bases and J lost 8, with 16 bases in between. This CDR3 is CASSIFGHGGEAFF. CDR3 DNA sequence: TGTGCCAGTAGTATTTTCGGTCACGGGGGGGAAGCTTTCTTT.

The CDR3 loop reads CASNTRDRELFF. The CDR3 bases are TGTGCCAGCAATACCAGGGATAGGGAGCTGTTTTTT. This chain links TRBV25-1 with TRBJ2-2, with D perhaps TRBD1 (5 bases). The ends were cut back, 7 bases at V and 9 bases at J, with 12 bases in the middle. CDR3 size: 12 residues. CDR1 and CDR2 from the germline V gene are MGHDK and SYGVNS.

J is TRBJ1-5 and V is TRBV6-1, with a possible D match to TRBD1 (5 bases). CDR1 MNHNS and CDR2 SASEGT come from the germline V gene. The CDR3 is made up of 16 amino acids. The V gene lost 3 bases and the J gene lost 6 bases, with 18 bases spanning the gap. The CDR3 coding sequence is TGTGCCAGCAGTGATGGGGGAGGCCACGAAGGTCAGCCCCAGCATTTT. This encodes CASSDGGGHEGQPQHF.

A note on this clone: In the same sample, other DNA sequences code for this CDR3. V usage is TRBV5-1 and J usage is TRBJ2-3, with 11 bases aligning to TRBD2. The CDR3 runs 15 residues. Germline CDR1 and CDR2: SGHRS and YFSETQ. Trimming removed 2 bases from V and 5 bases from J; junction bases left unmatched: 4. CDR3 sequence reads: CASSFSGGAGDTQYF. The DNA for the CDR3 is TGCGCCAGCAGCTTTAGCGGGGGGGCCGGAGATACGCAGTATTTT.

The chain employs TRBV5-1 and TRBJ2-5, with 9 nucleotides matching TRBD1. The CDR3 totals 14 residues. Germline CDR1 is SGHRS and CDR2 is YFSETQ. Trimming cost V 4 bases and J 5 bases; bases outside gene matches: 6. The CDR3 sequence is CASSKGQGVETQYF. The CDR3 nucleotides read TGCGCCAGCAGCAAGGGACAGGGCGTCGAGACCCAGTACTTC.

The chain joins TRBV2 to TRBJ2-1, with 11 bases aligning to TRBD2. Per the germline V gene, CDR1 is SNHLY and CDR2 is FYNNEI. The V segment lost 2 bases and the J segment 7 bases; nucleotides outside the gene matches: 4. CDR3 size: 15 residues. In nucleotides, the CDR3 is TGTGCCAGCAGTGAACTGACTAGCGGGAATAATGAGCAGTTCTTC. Translated, it gives CASSELTSGNNEQFF.

V usage is TRBV28 and J usage is TRBJ2-3; 12 positions agree with TRBD2. The CDR3 has 17 residues. The germline V gene has CDR1 MDHEN and CDR2 SYDVKM. Trimming at V came to 6 bases and at J to 2 bases, leaving 9 bases not matched to a gene. The chain's CDR3 is CASRPLGLAGNTDTQYF. The CDR3 coding sequence is TGTGCCAGCAGGCCCCTAGGACTAGCGGGGAACACAGATACGCAGTATTTT.

This clone was seen more than once but under ten times. The chain is built from TRBV6-1 and TRBJ2-3; TRBD2 matches 9 bases. Germline values: CDR1 MNHNS, CDR2 SASEGT. The junction had 10 bases not matched to a gene; V was cut back by 10 bases and J by 2 bases. The CDR3 totals 15 residues. CDR3 coding DNA: TGTGCCACCCGGACTAGCGCGAGATACACAGATACGCAGTATTTT. Encoded protein: CATRTSARYTDTQYF.

The chain joins TRBV29-1 to TRBJ2-3; D remains unclear. The length of the CDR3 is 13 residues. Germline values: CDR1 SQVTM, CDR2 ANQGSEA. The V gene lost 7 bases and the J gene lost 2 bases, with 13 bases spanning the gap. As DNA, the CDR3 is TGCAGCGGCGTATCCCCCGACACAGATACGCAGTATTTT. Protein product: CSGVSPDTDTQYF.

V usage is TRBV6-5 and J usage is TRBJ1-6; a possible D gene is TRBD1 (5 bases). Trimming cost V 4 bases and J 2 bases, with 9 bases left between them. The germline V gene encodes CDR1 MNHEY and CDR2 SVGAGI. The CDR3 totals 15 residues. The CDR3 here is CASSLDSPYNSPLHF. For the CDR3, the DNA is TGTGCCAGCAGTTTAGACAGTCCCTATAATTCACCCCTCCACTTT.

The chain is built from TRBV7-9 and TRBJ1-5, with 7 bases lining up with TRBD1. The germline V gene encodes CDR1 SEHNR and CDR2 FQNEAQ (reference sequence). The CDR3 has 18 residues. J gave up 2 bases and V 2 bases, and 12 bases lay outside the gene matches. CDR3 residues: CASSLWDSPPKGNQPQHF. DNA of the CDR3: TGTGCCAGCAGCTTATGGGACAGCCCACCCAAAGGCAATCAGCCCCAGCATTTT.

This sequence joins TRBV19 and TRBJ2-5; 8 bases fit TRBD2. CDR1 and CDR2 from the germline V gene are LNHDA and SQIVND (reference sequence). The CDR3 covers 14 residues. V shed 5 bases, J shed 5 bases, and the junction held 7 bases outside the gene matches. The CDR3 DNA reads TGTGCCAGTAGTTCGCCGGGACTAGGCGAGACCCAGTACTTC. It specifies CASSSPGLGETQYF.

Only a few counts were recorded for this clone. The J gene is TRBJ1-1, the V gene TRBV27; no clear D gene. This CDR3 is 15 amino acids long. CDR1 MNHEY and CDR2 SMNVEV come from the germline V gene (reference sequence). Trimming removed 9 bases at V and 1 base at J, with 18 bases between. The CDR3 nucleotides are TGTGCCAGTGCTGGGCGATGGGCTGGGAACACTGAAGCTTTCTTT. Its translation is CASAGRWAGNTEAFF.

This clone was counted between two and nine times. The rearrangement uses TRBV7-3 and TRBJ1-2; no clear D. Germline CDR1 and CDR2: SGHTA and FQGTGA. V lost 2 bases and J lost 4, with 14 bases in between. The CDR3 length is 15 residues. The CDR3 nucleotides read TGTGCCAGCAGCTTATTACACGGGTCGGGCTATGGCTACACCTTC. The encoded protein is CASSLLHGSGYGYTF.